This TCR beta chain is from a study of shared clonotypes between healthy human individuals. The V and J ends lost 2 bases and 3 bases respectively, with 7 bases between them. This CDR3 is 12 amino acids long. The V gene's germline CDR1 is GTSNPN and CDR2 SVGIG (reference sequence). General study points: Shared clonotypes: 4.5% to 5% naive CD4, around 3.4% naive CD8, around 2.2% memory CD4, roughly 0.4% memory CD8. Clonotypes shared by all four donors outscored non-shared clonotypes in generation probability.

Each replicate PCR on the sorted subsets used roughly 200 ng DNA (around 30,000 T cell genomes). The table came from immunoSEQ multiplex PCR; TCRdb's copy has only in-frame clones and leaves some out. The sample includes some 2 million clones, 85% to 95% seen only once; the top ten take 1.2%. As regards this clone: Its antigen is currently unknown.

It was CD45RO-negative cells, positively selected for CCR7, that made up naive CD8 cells, with terminally differentiated effector memory CD45RA+ cells excluded. Among the donors, all were Caucasian adults who lived in Nashville, Tennessee. The sample comprised naive CD8+ T cells sorted from blood. The chain carries TRBV30 and TRBJ2-5, with a weak D call TRBD2 (6 bases). The TCR sequence derives from a man aged 18 to 30 in good health. This chain's CDR3 is CAWSPGEETQYF. CDR3 in DNA: TGTGCCTGGAGTCCGGGAGAAGAGACCCAGTACTTC.